One and the same sample provided the 21 T cell receptor beta chains below, sequenced in a study of shared clonotypes between healthy human individuals. Some clones are missing from TCRdb's copy, which holds only in-frame ones; the method was immunoSEQ multiplex PCR. The table records some 2.1 million clones, approximately 95% of them present only once. The material sequenced was naive CD4+ T cells sorted from blood. Sample subset: CD45RA+ positively selected. These receptors all stem from a man younger than 35 in good health.

The chain carries TRBV30 and TRBJ2-3, with 14 bases fitting TRBD2. The CDR3 length is 17 residues. V gave up 4 bases and J gave up 0 bases; unmatched junction bases: 6. The germline V gene has CDR1 GTSNPN and CDR2 SVGIG (reference sequence). CDR3 protein: CAWTKGLAGASTDTQYF. The CDR3 nucleotides read TGTGCCTGGACCAAGGGACTAGCGGGAGCGAGCACAGATACGCAGTATTTT.

This chain uses TRBV7-9 with TRBJ2-2; unclear D gene. Deletions cut 1 base from V and 6 bases from J, with 6 bases between. CDR1 is SEHNR, CDR2 FQNEAQ, per germline (reference sequence). CDR3 length: 13 residues. CDR3 residues: CASSLEGPGELFF. CDR3 nucleotides: TGTGCCAGCAGCTTAGAAGGGCCCGGGGAGCTGTTTTTT.

This sequence joins TRBV28 and TRBJ1-2, with 8 bases lining up with TRBD1. Unmatched junction bases numbered 11, after V lost 10 bases and J lost 4 bases. Germline-derived CDR1 and CDR2 are MDHEN and SYDVKM. The CDR3 is made up of 14 amino acids. For the CDR3, the DNA is TGTGCCACCCACGGACAGGGCCGGAGCTATGGCTACACCTTC. It encodes CATHGQGRSYGYTF.

This rearrangement joins TRBV5-1 to TRBJ2-7; TRBD1 is a possible D gene (5 bases). The CDR3 runs to 14 residues. Trimming removed 0 bases from V and 7 bases from J, with 14 bases in between. CDR1 and CDR2 (germline): SGHRS, YFSETQ. The CDR3 protein is CASSLVSVGQEQYF. CDR3 nucleotide sequence: TGCGCCAGCAGCTTGGTTTCTGTAGGACAAGAGCAGTACTTC.

As regards this clone: Other DNA sequences in this specimen translate into the identical CDR3. The chain uses TRBV18 and TRBJ2-2, with 7 bases aligning to TRBD1. J gave up 3 bases and V 4 bases, and 5 bases lay outside the gene matches. CDR3 length equals 15 residues. CDR1 and CDR2 from the germline V gene are KGHSH and LQKENI. This chain's CDR3 is CASSLRQGDTGELFF. In DNA, the CDR3 is TGTGCCAGCTCACTGAGACAGGGAGACACCGGGGAGCTGTTTTTT. Full variable domain (outside the CDR3, taken from reference TRBV18 and TRBJ2-2): NAGVMQNPRHLVRRRGQEARLRCSPMKGHSHVYWYRQLPEEGLKFMVYLQKENIIDESGMPKERFSAEFPKEGPSILRIQQVVRGDSAAYFCASSLRQGDTGELFFGEGSRLTVL.

The chain combines TRBV5-1 with TRBJ2-5, with 7 positions matching TRBD2. Unmatched junction bases numbered 4, after V lost 0 bases and J lost 2 bases. Germline V gene data show CDR1 as SGHRS and CDR2 as YFSETQ. The CDR3 runs 15 residues. The CDR3 region is CASSLGGSKQETQYF. As DNA, the CDR3 is TGCGCCAGCAGCTTGGGCGGGAGTAAACAAGAGACCCAGTACTTC.

The J gene is TRBJ1-1, the V gene TRBV20-1; D gene uncertain. This CDR3 region has 11 residues. Germline V lookup: CDR1 DFQATT, CDR2 SNEGSKA (reference sequence). Between the trimmed V and J ends, which lost 5 bases and 7 bases, there was a span of 11 bases. The CDR3 DNA reads as TGCAGTGCTGGCCTAGGGCTTGAAGCTTTCTTT. It translates to CSAGLGLEAFF.

V and J are TRBV6-5 and TRBJ1-2; 7 bases are shared with TRBD1. CDR3 length equals 14 residues. The germline gives CDR1 MNHEY, CDR2 SVGAGI. After removal of 3 bases from V and 1 base from J, the junction contained 2 bases not matched to a gene. The CDR3 coding sequence is TGTGCCAGCAGTTATGGGACAGTTAACTATGGCTACACCTTC. Its translation is CASSYGTVNYGYTF.

CDR3 in DNA: TGCGCCAGCAGCTTGGATTGGCGGGTAAGAATAAGTGAGCAGTTCTTC. Encoded protein: CASSLDWRVRISEQFF. The chain employs TRBV5-1 and TRBJ2-1; maybe TRBD2 (5 bases). Trimming took off 0 bases at V and 9 bases at J, with 19 bases between the two ends. Germline V gives CDR1 SGHRS, CDR2 YFSETQ. The CDR3 sequence is 16 residues long.

The chain combines TRBV4-1 with TRBJ2-2; D may be TRBD1 or TRBD2 (6 bases each). CDR1 and CDR2 (germline): MGHRA, YSYEKL. The CDR3 is 18 residues long. The V end was cut by 5 bases, the J end by 0 bases, with 19 bases between. DNA of the CDR3: TGCGCCAGCAGCAAAGGGGGAGGTGGCGCGGCGAACACCGGGGAGCTGTTTTTT. It translates to CASSKGGGGAANTGELFF.

This clone was observed a single time. V and J are TRBV5-1 and TRBJ2-7; D may be TRBD1 or TRBD2 (5 bases each). The CDR3 runs 14 residues. Germline V CDR1 and CDR2: SGHRS, YFSETQ. V was clipped by 4 bases and J by 2 bases, with 13 bases between them. CDR3 coding DNA: TGCGCCAGCAGCGCCGGGGACGGGACCTACGAGCAGTACTTC. Translating gives CASSAGDGTYEQYF. The whole variable domain, filled in from reference TRBV5-1 and TRBJ2-7, reads KAGVTQTPRYLIKTRGQQVTLSCSPISGHRSVSWYQQTPGQGLQFLFEYFSETQRNKGNFPGRFSGRQFSNSRSEMNVSTLELGDSALYLCASSAGDGTYEQYFGPGTRLTVT.

This clone was counted a single time. The CDR3 nucleotides read TGTGCCAGCAGTGGCGTAAGGCAGGGCTCCGCCTGGGCCAACGTCCTGACTTTC. It specifies CASSGVRQGSAWANVLTF. The J gene is TRBJ2-6, the V gene TRBV6-1; tentatively, D is TRBD1 (5 bases). Trimming took 4 bases from V and 5 from J, leaving 21 bases between them. CDR3 size: 18 residues. The germline V gene has CDR1 MNHNS and CDR2 SASEGT.

This rearrangement joins TRBV25-1 to TRBJ2-7; TRBD1 aligns across 12 bases. The V and J ends lost 10 bases and 4 bases, in that order; junction bases with no gene match: 17. CDR1 is MGHDK and CDR2 is SYGVNS in the germline V gene. The CDR3 consists of 17 residues. The CDR3 here is CATQGDRGPRNKYEQYF. CDR3 nucleotide sequence: TGTGCCACCCAAGGGGACAGGGGGCCCAGGAACAAATACGAGCAGTACTTC.

V and J are TRBV30 and TRBJ1-2; D is perhaps TRBD1 (5 bases). Trimming pared 7 bases from V and 0 bases from J, leaving 12 bases between. The CDR3 sequence is 13 residues long. Germline CDR1 reads GTSNPN; CDR2 reads SVGIG (reference sequence). The CDR3 DNA follows: TGTGCCTCCGTCGACAGAGCTAACTATGGCTACACCTTC. Its protein is CASVDRANYGYTF. The full variable domain, rest sourced from reference TRBV30 and TRBJ1-2, is SQTIHQWPATLVQPVGSPLSLECTVEGTSNPNLYWYRQAAGRGLQLLFYSVGIGQISSEVPQNLSASRPQDRQFILSSKKLLLSDSGFYLCASVDRANYGYTFGSGTRLTVV.

The chain uses TRBV5-4 and TRBJ2-3; perhaps TRBD2 as D (5 bases). The CDR3 length is 15 residues. Trimming shortened V by 1 base and J by 0 bases, and 9 bases separated the two germline ends. Germline V gene data show CDR1 as SGHNT and CDR2 as YYREEE (reference sequence). The CDR3: CASSLFERSTDTQYF. In DNA form, the CDR3 reads TGTGCCAGCAGCTTGTTCGAGCGGAGCACAGATACGCAGTATTTT.

DNA for the CDR3: TGCGCCAGCAGCTTTTATCCGTCGACTAGCGGGAGCTTCACGCAGTATTTT. Amino acid sequence: CASSFYPSTSGSFTQYF. The chain links TRBV5-1 to TRBJ2-3; 12 bases are shared with TRBD2. The J segment lost 9 bases and the V segment lost 2 bases, leaving 13 bases of the junction unmatched. The CDR3 is made up of 17 amino acids. CDR1 and CDR2 (germline): SGHRS, YFSETQ. The full variable domain, in which reference TRBV5-1 and TRBJ2-3 provide the parts outside the CDR3, is KAGVTQTPRYLIKTRGQQVTLSCSPISGHRSVSWYQQTPGQGLQFLFEYFSETQRNKGNFPGRFSGRQFSNSRSEMNVSTLELGDSALYLCASSFYPSTSGSFTQYFGPGTRLTVL.

The V and J genes are TRBV5-6 and TRBJ1-5; a weak D match, TRBD1 (5 bases). CDR1 and CDR2 (germline): SGHDT, YYEEEE. The CDR3 runs 16 residues. Trimming left V 2 bases short and J 0 bases short, with 12 bases between. The CDR3: CASSFGRGYSNQPQHF. CDR3 sequence (DNA): TGTGCCAGCAGCTTTGGAAGGGGCTATAGCAATCAGCCCCAGCATTTT.

The V and J genes are TRBV10-3 and TRBJ1-3; no clear D gene. The CDR3 runs to 12 residues. The germline V gene encodes CDR1 ENHRY and CDR2 SYGVKD. Trimming cost V 10 bases and J 0 bases, with 7 bases left between them. CDR3 sequence: CATVSSGNTIYF. In DNA form, the CDR3 reads TGTGCCACTGTTAGCTCTGGAAACACCATATATTTT.

J is TRBJ1-2 and V is TRBV19, with TRBD1 as a possible D gene (6 bases). V was trimmed by 9 bases and J by 4 bases, leaving 21 bases between them. This CDR3 region has 15 residues. CDR1 is LNHDA, CDR2 SQIVND, per germline (reference sequence). Written as DNA, the CDR3 is TGTGCCAGCCATCAAAGCGGGGCAGGGGTCTATGGCTACACCTTC. Its translation: CASHQSGAGVYGYTF.

Comments on this clone: The sample has other DNA sequences that encode this CDR3 too. The rearrangement links TRBV5-1 to TRBJ2-6, with D hard to call. Trimming removed 0 bases at V and 0 bases at J, with 7 bases between. The CDR3 is 16 residues long. Germline assignment: CDR1 SGHRS and CDR2 YFSETQ. CDR3 residues: CASSLGRSSGANVLTF. The CDR3 nucleotides read TGCGCCAGCAGCTTGGGGCGCAGCTCTGGGGCCAACGTCCTGACTTTC.

The chain has TRBV7-9 and TRBJ1-6, with D tentatively TRBD1 (6 bases). This CDR3 spans 16 amino acids. Germline-derived CDR1 and CDR2 are SEHNR and FQNEAQ (reference sequence). Deletions cut 5 bases from V and 6 bases from J, with 17 bases between. This CDR3 is CASSLGTQGLNSPLHF. In DNA form, the CDR3 reads TGTGCCAGCAGCCTAGGGACCCAGGGGCTTAATTCACCCCTCCACTTT.